In this sample, the clone carrying this TCR beta chain turned up many times. Its antigen is unknown. The sample comes from a study of molecular identifiers for immune sequencing clone quantification. Naive CD8 T cells were sorted, and the gate applied was CD8+CD4-CCR7+CD45RA+. TCRdb itself ran the PCR reads through MiXCR, one entry per CDR3 protein. The sample records some 320,000 distinct CDR3 sequences, 20% to 25% being singletons. Study outcomes and limitations: Clones that had above 20 RNA copies took up over 99% of effector molecules but under 1% in naive cells. Jurkat TCR RNA from one cell was spiked into one million naive cells, and it was reportedly detectable there.

This CDR3 comprises 16 residues. From germline, CDR1 is MNHEY and CDR2 SVGAGI. V was cut by 0 bases and J by 5 bases, with 17 bases left in between. The clonotype comes from a human donor in good health. Some libraries in this study had Jurkat cell RNA spiked in. The sample consisted of naive CD8+ T cells from blood, with Jurkat cell RNA spiked in. This sample's subset: FACS-sorted CD8+CD4-CCR7+CD45RA+ naive T cells. The V and J genes are TRBV6-5 and TRBJ2-7, with D perhaps being TRBD1 or TRBD2 (5 bases each). CDR3 in DNA: TGTGCCAGCAGTTACTCGACGGGACCCAGCCCGGACGAGCAGTACTTC. Its translation is CASSYSTGPSPDEQYF.